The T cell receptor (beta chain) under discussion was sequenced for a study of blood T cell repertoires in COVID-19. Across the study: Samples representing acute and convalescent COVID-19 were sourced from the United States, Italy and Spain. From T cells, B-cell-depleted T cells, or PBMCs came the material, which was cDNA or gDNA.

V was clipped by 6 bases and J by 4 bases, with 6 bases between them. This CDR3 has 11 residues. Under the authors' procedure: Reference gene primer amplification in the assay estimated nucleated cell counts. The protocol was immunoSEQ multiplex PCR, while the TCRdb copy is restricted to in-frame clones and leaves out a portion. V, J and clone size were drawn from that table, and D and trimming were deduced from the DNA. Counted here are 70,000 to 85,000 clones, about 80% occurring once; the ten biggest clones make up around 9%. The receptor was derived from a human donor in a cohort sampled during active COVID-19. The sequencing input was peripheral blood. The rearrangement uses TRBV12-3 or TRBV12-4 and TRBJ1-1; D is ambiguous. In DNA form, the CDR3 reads TGTGCCAGCAGGGCGGGCACTGAAGCTTTCTTT. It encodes CASRAGTEAFF.